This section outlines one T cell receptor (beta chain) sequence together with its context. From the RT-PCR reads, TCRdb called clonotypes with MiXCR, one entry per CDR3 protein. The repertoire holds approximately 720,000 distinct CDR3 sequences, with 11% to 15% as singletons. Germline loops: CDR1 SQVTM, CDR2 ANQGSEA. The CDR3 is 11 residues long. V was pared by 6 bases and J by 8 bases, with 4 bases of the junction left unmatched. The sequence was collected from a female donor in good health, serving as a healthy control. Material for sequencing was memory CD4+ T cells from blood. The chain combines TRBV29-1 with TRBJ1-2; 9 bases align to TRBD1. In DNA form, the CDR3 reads TGCAGCGTCTGGACAGGGGAAGGCTACACCTTC. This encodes CSVWTGEGYTF.